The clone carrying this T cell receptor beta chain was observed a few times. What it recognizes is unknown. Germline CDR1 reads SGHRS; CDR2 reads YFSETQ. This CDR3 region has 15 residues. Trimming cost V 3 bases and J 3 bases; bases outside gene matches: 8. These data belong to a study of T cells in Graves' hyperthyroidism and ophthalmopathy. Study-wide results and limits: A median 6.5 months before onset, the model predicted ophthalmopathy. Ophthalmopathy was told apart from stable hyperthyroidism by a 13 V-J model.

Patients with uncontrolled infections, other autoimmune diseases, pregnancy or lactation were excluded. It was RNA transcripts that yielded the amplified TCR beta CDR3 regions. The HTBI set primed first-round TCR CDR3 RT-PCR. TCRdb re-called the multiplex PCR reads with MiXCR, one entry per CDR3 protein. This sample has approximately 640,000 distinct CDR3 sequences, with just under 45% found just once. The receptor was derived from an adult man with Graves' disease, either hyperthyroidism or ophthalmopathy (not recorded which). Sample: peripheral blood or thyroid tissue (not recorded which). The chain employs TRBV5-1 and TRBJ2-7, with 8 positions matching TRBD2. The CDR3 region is CASSSNPGTSYEQYF. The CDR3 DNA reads TGCGCCAGCAGCTCAAATCCCGGGACTAGCTACGAGCAGTACTTC. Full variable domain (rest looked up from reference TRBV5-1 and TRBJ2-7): KAGVTQTPRYLIKTRGQQVTLSCSPISGHRSVSWYQQTPGQGLQFLFEYFSETQRNKGNFPGRFSGRQFSNSRSEMNVSTLELGDSALYLCASSSNPGTSYEQYFGPGTRLTVT.